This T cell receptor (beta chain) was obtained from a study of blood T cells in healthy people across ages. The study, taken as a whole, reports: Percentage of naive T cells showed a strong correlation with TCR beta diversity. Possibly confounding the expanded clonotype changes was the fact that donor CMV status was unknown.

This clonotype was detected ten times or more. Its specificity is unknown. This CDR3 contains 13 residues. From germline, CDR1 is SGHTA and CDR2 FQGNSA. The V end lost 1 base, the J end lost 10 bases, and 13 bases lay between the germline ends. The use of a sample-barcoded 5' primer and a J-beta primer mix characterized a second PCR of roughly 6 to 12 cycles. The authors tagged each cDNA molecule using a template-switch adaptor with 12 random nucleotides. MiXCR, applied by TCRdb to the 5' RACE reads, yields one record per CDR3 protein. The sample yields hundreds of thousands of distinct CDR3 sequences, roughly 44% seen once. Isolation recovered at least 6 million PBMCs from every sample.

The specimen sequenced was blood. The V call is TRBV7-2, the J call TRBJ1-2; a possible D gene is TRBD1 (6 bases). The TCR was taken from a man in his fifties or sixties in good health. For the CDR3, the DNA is TGTGCCAGCAGCTTAGGACAGGTTGATGACTACACCTTC. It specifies CASSLGQVDDYTF.